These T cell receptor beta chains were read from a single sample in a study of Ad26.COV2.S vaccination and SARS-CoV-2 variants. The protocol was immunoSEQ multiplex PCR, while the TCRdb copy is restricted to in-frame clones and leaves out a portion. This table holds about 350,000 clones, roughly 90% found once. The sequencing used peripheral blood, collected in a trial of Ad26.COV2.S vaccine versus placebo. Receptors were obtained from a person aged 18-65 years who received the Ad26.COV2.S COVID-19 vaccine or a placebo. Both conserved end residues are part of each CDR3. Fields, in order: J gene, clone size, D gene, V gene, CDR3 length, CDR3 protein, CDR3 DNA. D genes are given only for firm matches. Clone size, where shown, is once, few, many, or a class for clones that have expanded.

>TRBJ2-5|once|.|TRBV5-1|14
CASSLRTVRETQYF
TGCGCCAGCAGCCTGAGGACGGTGCGGGAGACCCAGTACTTC
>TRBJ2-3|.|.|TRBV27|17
CASSSLKTGGGTDTQYF
TGTGCCAGCAGTTCCCTCAAGACAGGAGGCGGCACAGATACGCAGTATTTT
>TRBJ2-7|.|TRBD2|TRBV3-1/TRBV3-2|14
CASSPSSGTYEQYF
TGTGCCAGCAGCCCTTCTAGCGGTACTTACGAGCAGTACTTC
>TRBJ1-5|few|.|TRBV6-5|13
CATGRGPSQPQHF
TGTGCCACCGGCCGGGGGCCGTCTCAGCCCCAGCATTTT
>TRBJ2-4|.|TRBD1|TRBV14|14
CASSQGEYRGPQYF
TGTGCCAGCAGCCAAGGGGAATACAGGGGGCCTCAGTACTTC
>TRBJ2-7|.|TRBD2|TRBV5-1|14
CASSLGAGAYEQYF
TGCGCCAGCAGCTTAGGGGCGGGGGCCTACGAGCAGTACTTC
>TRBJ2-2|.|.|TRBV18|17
CASSSPPNRRNTGELFF
TGTGCCAGCTCATCCCCCCCAAACAGGAGGAACACCGGGGAGCTGTTTTTT
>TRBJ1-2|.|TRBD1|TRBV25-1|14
CASSDSRGRYGYTF
TGTGCCAGCAGTGATTCAAGGGGGCGGTATGGCTACACCTTC
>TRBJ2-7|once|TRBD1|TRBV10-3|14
CAISNTGTGYEQYF
TGTGCCATCAGTAACACCGGGACAGGGTACGAGCAGTACTTC
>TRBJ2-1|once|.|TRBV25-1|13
CASRQSSYNEQFF
TGTGCCAGCAGACAAAGCTCCTACAATGAGCAGTTCTTC
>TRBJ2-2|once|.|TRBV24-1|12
CATSDYTGELFF
TGTGCCACCAGTGACTATACCGGGGAGCTGTTTTTT
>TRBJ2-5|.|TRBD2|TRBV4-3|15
CASSQVAGLPETQYF
TGCGCCAGCAGCCAAGTCGCGGGACTACCAGAGACCCAGTACTTC
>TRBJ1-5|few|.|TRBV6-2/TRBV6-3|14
CASSYLQGGQPQHF
TGTGCCAGCAGTTACCTGCAGGGTGGTCAGCCCCAGCATTTT
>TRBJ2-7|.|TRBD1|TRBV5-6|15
CASSLEGQGSYEQYF
TGTGCCAGCAGCTTGGAGGGACAGGGGAGCTACGAGCAGTACTTC
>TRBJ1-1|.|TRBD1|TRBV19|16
CASRDRERSGSTEAFF
TGTGCCAGTAGGGACAGGGAGAGGAGTGGAAGCACTGAAGCTTTCTTT
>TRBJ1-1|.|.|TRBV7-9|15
CASSLGRVANTEAFF
TGTGCCAGCAGCTTAGGTAGAGTTGCGAACACTGAAGCTTTCTTT
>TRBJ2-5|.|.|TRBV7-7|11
CASADQETQYF
TGTGCCAGCGCAGACCAAGAGACCCAGTACTTC
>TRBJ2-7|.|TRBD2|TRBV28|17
CASSLGLAGGQIGEQYF
TGTGCCAGCAGCCTTGGACTAGCGGGAGGGCAAATCGGCGAGCAGTACTTC
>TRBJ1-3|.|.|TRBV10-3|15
CAISQQGVSGNTIYF
TGTGCCATCAGTCAGCAGGGAGTCTCTGGAAACACCATATATTTT
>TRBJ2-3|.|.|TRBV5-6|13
CASSADPTDTQYF
TGTGCCAGCAGCGCGGATCCCACAGATACGCAGTATTTT
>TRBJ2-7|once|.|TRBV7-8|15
CASSASGTLSYEQYF
TGTGCCAGCAGCGCATCCGGGACCCTATCCTACGAGCAGTACTTC
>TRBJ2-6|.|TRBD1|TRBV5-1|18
CASSFPGQGAPGANVLTF
TGCGCCAGCAGCTTTCCGGGACAGGGGGCGCCTGGGGCCAACGTCCTGACTTTC
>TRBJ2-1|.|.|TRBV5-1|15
CASSPSDQGGSEQFF
TGCGCCAGCAGCCCTTCGGATCAGGGGGGGAGTGAGCAGTTCTTC
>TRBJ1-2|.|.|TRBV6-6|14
CASSYSPDDYGYTF
TGTGCCAGCAGTTACTCCCCAGATGACTATGGCTACACCTTC
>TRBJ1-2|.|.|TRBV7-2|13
CASSRLAGSGYTF
TGTGCCAGCAGTCGACTCGCAGGGAGTGGCTACACCTTC
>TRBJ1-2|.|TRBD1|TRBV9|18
CASSVAKEPGQFHYGYTF
TGTGCCAGCAGCGTAGCTAAAGAACCGGGACAGTTCCACTATGGCTACACCTTC
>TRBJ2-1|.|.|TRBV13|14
CASSLDSGTNEQFF
TGTGCCAGCAGCTTAGATTCGGGGACCAATGAGCAGTTCTTC
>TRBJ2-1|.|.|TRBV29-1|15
CSVEDPRVSYNEQFF
TGCAGCGTTGAAGATCCCAGGGTTTCCTACAATGAGCAGTTCTTC
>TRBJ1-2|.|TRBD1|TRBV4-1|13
CASRRTGDYGYTF
TGCGCCAGCAGGCGGACAGGGGATTACGGCTACACCTTC
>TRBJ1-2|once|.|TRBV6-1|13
CASSEVWDRGYTF
TGTGCCAGCAGTGAAGTTTGGGATCGGGGCTACACCTTC
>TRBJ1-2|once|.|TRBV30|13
CAWNSGGSYGYTF
TGTGCCTGGAATTCGGGCGGTAGCTATGGCTACACCTTC
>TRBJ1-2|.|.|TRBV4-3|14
CASSQAVWEYGYTF
TGCGCCAGCAGCCAAGCAGTCTGGGAATATGGCTACACCTTC
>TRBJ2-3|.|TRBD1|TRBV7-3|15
CASSRTGEKTDTQYF
TGTGCCAGCAGCCGGACAGGGGAAAAAACAGATACGCAGTATTTT
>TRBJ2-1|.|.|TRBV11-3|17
CASSSGGRTRGYDEQFF
TGTGCCAGCAGCTCAGGGGGCCGGACTAGGGGGTACGATGAGCAGTTCTTC
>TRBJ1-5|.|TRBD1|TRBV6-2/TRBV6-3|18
CASSTRDRGSYSNQPQHF
TGTGCCAGCAGCACCCGGGACAGGGGGTCCTATAGCAATCAGCCCCAGCATTTT
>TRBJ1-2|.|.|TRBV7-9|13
CASSSGVRYGYTF
TGTGCCAGCAGCTCGGGGGTCCGTTATGGCTACACCTTC
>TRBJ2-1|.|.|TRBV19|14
CASSTTVLYNEQFF
TGTGCCAGTAGTACGACGGTGTTGTACAATGAGCAGTTCTTC
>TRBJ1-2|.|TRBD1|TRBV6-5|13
CASSRQGGFGYTF
TGTGCCAGCAGCCGACAGGGAGGCTTCGGCTACACCTTC
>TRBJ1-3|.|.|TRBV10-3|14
CAISSGISGNTIYF
TGTGCCATCAGCTCCGGTATCTCTGGAAACACCATATATTTT
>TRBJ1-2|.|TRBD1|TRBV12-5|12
CASGLQGCGYTF
TGTGCTAGTGGTTTACAGGGGTGTGGCTACACCTTC
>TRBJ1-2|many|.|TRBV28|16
CASSFVYGQPNYGYTF
TGTGCCAGCAGTTTTGTTTACGGACAGCCTAACTATGGCTACACCTTC
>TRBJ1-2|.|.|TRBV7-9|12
CASSPPGDGYTF
TGTGCCAGCAGCCCCCCAGGGGACGGCTACACCTTC
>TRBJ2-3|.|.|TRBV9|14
CASSASALADTQYF
TGTGCCAGCAGCGCTTCGGCCCTCGCAGATACGCAGTATTTT
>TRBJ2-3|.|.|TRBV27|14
CASSLTSLEDTQYF
TGTGCCAGCAGTCTTACTAGTCTGGAAGATACGCAGTATTTT
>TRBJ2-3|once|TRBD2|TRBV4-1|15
CASSPTGTSGDTQYF
TGCGCCAGCAGCCCAACCGGGACTAGCGGAGATACGCAGTATTTT
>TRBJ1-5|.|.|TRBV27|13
CASSPTVVSPQHF
TGTGCCAGCAGTCCCACGGTGGTCAGTCCCCAGCATTTT
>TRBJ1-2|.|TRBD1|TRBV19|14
CASRRDRVNYGYTF
TGTGCCAGTAGACGGGACAGGGTTAACTATGGCTACACCTTC
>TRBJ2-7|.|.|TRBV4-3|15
CASSQDGTPAYEQYF
TGCGCCAGCAGCCAAGACGGGACGCCGGCCTACGAGCAGTACTTC
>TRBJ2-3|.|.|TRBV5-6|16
CASSPLDPGGTDTQYF
TGTGCCAGCAGCCCCTTGGACCCCGGCGGCACAGATACGCAGTATTTT
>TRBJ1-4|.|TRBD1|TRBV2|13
CASRDDRDEKLFF
TGTGCCAGCAGGGACGACAGGGATGAAAAACTGTTTTTT
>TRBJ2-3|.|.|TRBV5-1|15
CASSHARTSTDTQYF
TGCGCCAGCAGCCACGCGAGGACTAGCACAGATACGCAGTATTTT
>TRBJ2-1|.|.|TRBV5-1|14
CASSLGSEYNEQFF
TGCGCCAGCAGCTTAGGGTCCGAATACAATGAGCAGTTCTTC
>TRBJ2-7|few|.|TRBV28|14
CASSFRLLAYEQYF
TGTGCCAGCAGTTTTAGACTTCTAGCCTACGAGCAGTACTTC
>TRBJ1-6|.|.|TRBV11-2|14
CASSLSTANSPLHF
TGTGCCAGCAGCTTATCGACAGCTAATTCACCCCTCCACTTT
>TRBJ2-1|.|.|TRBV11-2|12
CASSLVGNEQFF
TGTGCCAGCAGCTTAGTCGGCAATGAGCAGTTCTTC
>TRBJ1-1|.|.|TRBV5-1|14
CASSSPLLNTEAFF
TGCGCCAGCAGCTCACCACTTCTGAACACTGAAGCTTTCTTT
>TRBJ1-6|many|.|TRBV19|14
CASRVSSYNSPLHF
TGTGCCAGCAGGGTCAGCTCCTATAATTCACCCCTCCACTTT
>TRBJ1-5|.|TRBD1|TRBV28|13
CASHRQGRQPQHF
TGTGCCAGTCATCGACAGGGACGTCAGCCCCAGCATTTT
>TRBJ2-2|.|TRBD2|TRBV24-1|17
CATSEFPQRESAGELFF
TGTGCCACCAGTGAATTTCCCCAGCGGGAGTCGGCCGGGGAGCTGTTTTTT
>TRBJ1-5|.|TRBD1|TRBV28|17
CASSLVPADRVAQPQHF
TGTGCCAGCAGTTTGGTCCCAGCGGACAGGGTGGCTCAGCCCCAGCATTTT